This entry lists 8 T cell receptor beta chains sequenced from one sample in a study of blood T cell repertoires in COVID-19. This table comes from immunoSEQ multiplex PCR, and its TCRdb copy is limited to in-frame clones, with some not included. The data hold more than 65,000 clones, with roughly 80% observed a single time. Source material: peripheral blood. The receptors shown here come from a woman between 65 and 79 years old with acute or convalescent COVID-19.

CDR3 protein: CASSPRQGAAGEQYF. CDR3 DNA sequence: TGTGCCAGCTCACCACGTCAGGGGGCCGCCGGGGAGCAGTACTTC. This chain uses TRBV18 with TRBJ2-7; 8 bases line up with TRBD1. J lost 7 bases, V lost 1 base, and 9 bases had no gene match. The germline CDR1 and CDR2 sequences are KGHSH and LQKENI. This CDR3 has 15 amino acids.

V and J are TRBV19 and TRBJ1-4, with D perhaps TRBD1 (6 bases). Germline CDR1 is LNHDA and CDR2 is SQIVND (reference sequence). Trimming removed 0 bases from V and 2 bases from J, with 22 bases in between. This CDR3 region has 20 residues. In DNA, the CDR3 is TGTGCCAGTAGTATAGATCCGAGTCAGGGGCTCTCCGGGACTAATGAAAAACTGTTTTTT. Translation: CASSIDPSQGLSGTNEKLFF.

The chain combines TRBV11-1 with TRBJ2-2, with a weak D call TRBD2 (5 bases). Trimming left V 3 bases short and J 3 bases short, with 11 bases between. The CDR3 spans 15 residues. CDR1 and CDR2 from the germline V gene are SGHAT and FQDESV (reference sequence). In DNA form, the CDR3 reads TGTGCCAGCAGCTTCGGCCAGAGGGACACCGGGGAGCTGTTTTTT. This translates into CASSFGQRDTGELFF.

The chain joins TRBV5-1 to TRBJ2-2; TRBD2 is a possible D gene (6 bases). Germline V gives CDR1 SGHRS, CDR2 YFSETQ. The CDR3 is 15 residues long. V dropped 0 bases and J dropped 0 bases, with 6 bases sitting between them. In DNA, the CDR3 is TGCGCCAGCAGCTTGGCTAGCGCGAACACCGGGGAGCTGTTTTTT. Protein sequence: CASSLASANTGELFF.

The table lists this clone with a count of one. This rearrangement joins TRBV3-1 (or the pseudogene TRBV3-2) to TRBJ1-3, with D possibly TRBD1 on 5 matching bases. V was pared by 2 bases and J by 0 bases, with 8 bases between. In germline, CDR1 is LGHDT, CDR2 YNNKEL (reference sequence). The CDR3 has 15 residues. Written as DNA, the CDR3 is TGTGCCAGCAGCCAACAGACAGTCTCTGGAAACACCATATATTTT. Protein product: CASSQQTVSGNTIYF.

The chain carries TRBV6-2 or TRBV6-3 and TRBJ1-1; 12 bases align to TRBD1. CDR1 is MNHEY, CDR2 SVGEGT, per germline. CDR3 length: 15 residues. Trimming took 4 bases from V and 8 from J; bases not matched to a gene: 8. The CDR3 nucleotides are TGTGCCAGCAGTTCCCCCGGGACAGGGGGCTTGGAAGCTTTCTTT. This encodes CASSSPGTGGLEAFF.

The chain recombines TRBV7-8 with TRBJ2-1; 13 nucleotides match TRBD2. Germline V gives CDR1 SGHVS, CDR2 FQNEAQ. CDR3 length: 21 amino acids. Trimming took 4 bases from V and 0 from J; bases not matched to a gene: 15. CDR3: CASSSRGLFRTSGSSYNEQFF. The CDR3 DNA is TGTGCCAGCAGCTCCCGGGGATTGTTTCGGACTAGCGGGAGCTCCTACAATGAGCAGTTCTTC.

This chain uses TRBV7-3 with TRBJ2-3; 8 bases map to TRBD2. Germline-derived CDR1 and CDR2 are SGHTA and FQGTGA. V dropped 0 bases and J dropped 1; count of bases not matched to a gene: 3. The CDR3 contains 16 residues. The CDR3 bases are TGTGCCAGCAGCTTAACTGCGGGAGGTGGCACAGATACGCAGTATTTT. It is translated as CASSLTAGGGTDTQYF.